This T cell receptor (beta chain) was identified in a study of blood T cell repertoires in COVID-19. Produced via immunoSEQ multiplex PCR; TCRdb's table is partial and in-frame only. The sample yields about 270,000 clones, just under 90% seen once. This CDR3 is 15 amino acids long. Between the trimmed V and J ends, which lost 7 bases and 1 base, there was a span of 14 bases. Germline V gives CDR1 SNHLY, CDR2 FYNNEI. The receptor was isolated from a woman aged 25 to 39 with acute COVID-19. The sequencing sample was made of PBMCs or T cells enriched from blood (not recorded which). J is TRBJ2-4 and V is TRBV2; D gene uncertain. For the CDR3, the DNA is TGTGCCAGCACTGGGCCCCTCACGGCCAAAAACATTCAGTACTTC. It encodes CASTGPLTAKNIQYF.